Listed below are T cell receptor beta chains from one sample, sequenced in a study of vaccination effects on CD4 cells after COVID-19. Only in-frame clones appear in the TCRdb table, and some are missing; sequencing was by immunoSEQ multiplex PCR. The sample yields about 32,000 clones, roughly two thirds seen once. These receptors are not linked to any known antigen. Sequenced material: CD4+ T cells from PBMCs cultured with HCoV-229E spike peptides, taken after COVID-19 vaccination. Receptors originate from a human donor who received a COVID-19 vaccine. CDR3s include the opening cysteine and the closing phenylalanine or tryptophan. Each record gives: clone size, V gene, D gene, J gene, CDR3 protein, CDR3 DNA. D genes are given only for firm matches. Only some rows state a clone size, as once, few, many or a class for expanded clones.

-	TRBV29-1	TRBD1	TRBJ1-1	CSVGGQAMNTEAFF	TGCAGCGTTGGTGGACAGGCAATGAACACTGAAGCTTTCTTT
-	TRBV5-4	-	TRBJ1-2	CASSLEGLGGYTF	TGTGCCAGCAGCTTGGAAGGGCTTGGTGGCTACACCTTC
-	TRBV29-1	TRBD2	TRBJ2-1	CSVPSGRTYNEQFF	TGCAGCGTACCTAGCGGGAGGACATACAATGAGCAGTTCTTC
-	TRBV5-5	TRBD1	TRBJ2-7	CASSHITTGGKYEQYF	TGTGCCAGCAGCCATATAACGACAGGGGGCAAGTACGAGCAGTACTTC
-	TRBV10-3	TRBD1	TRBJ1-1	CAITDRGQGDTEAFF	TGTGCCATCACGGACAGGGGGCAAGGGGACACTGAAGCTTTCTTT
-	TRBV18	TRBD1	TRBJ2-7	CASSPPGGTGKNEQYF	TGTGCCAGCTCACCACCGGGTGGGACAGGGAAAAACGAGCAGTACTTC
-	TRBV6-6	-	TRBJ2-4	CASSYFGADLWYF	TGTGCCAGCAGTTACTTTGGAGCGGATCTTTGGTACTTC
-	TRBV15	TRBD1	TRBJ2-3	CATSTPLQGITTDTQYF	TGTGCCACCAGCACCCCTTTACAGGGGATAACCACAGATACGCAGTATTTT
once	TRBV6-5	TRBD1	TRBJ1-5	CASMGQGARQPQHF	TGTGCCAGCATGGGACAGGGGGCACGGCAGCCCCAGCATTTT
once	TRBV11-2	TRBD2	TRBJ2-3	CASSPSGSSTDTQYF	TGTGCCAGCAGCCCGAGCGGGAGTAGCACAGATACGCAGTATTTT
-	TRBV9	-	TRBJ1-6	CASSVYTGTGTSPLHF	TGTGCCAGCAGCGTTTATACCGGGACGGGGACTTCACCCCTCCACTTT
-	TRBV18	-	TRBJ2-1	CASSPRAGQFF	TGTGCCAGCTCACCACGGGCGGGGCAGTTCTTC
-	TRBV7-7	TRBD2	TRBJ2-3	CASSLGLARDTQYF	TGTGCCAGCAGCCTTGGACTAGCCAGGGATACGCAGTATTTT
-	TRBV3-1/TRBV3-2	TRBD2	TRBJ2-3	CASTSGSWAQYF	TGTGCCAGTACTAGCGGGAGTTGGGCGCAGTATTTT
-	TRBV18	TRBD2	TRBJ2-3	CASSPAGADTQYF	TGTGCCAGCTCACCCGCGGGAGCAGATACGCAGTATTTT
-	TRBV5-1	-	TRBJ2-7	CASSGGTAGSYEQYF	TGCGCCAGCAGCGGAGGGACAGCCGGATCCTACGAGCAGTACTTC
few	TRBV27	TRBD2	TRBJ2-3	CASSLSNGGGTDTQYF	TGTGCCAGCAGTTTATCGAACGGGGGGGGCACAGATACGCAGTATTTT
-	TRBV2	TRBD1	TRBJ1-1	CASSVTRQGTEAFF	TGTGCCAGCAGTGTCACGAGACAGGGCACTGAAGCTTTCTTT
-	TRBV2	-	TRBJ2-7	CASRPGRGVYEQYF	TGTGCCAGCAGACCGGGTCGAGGGGTCTACGAGCAGTACTTC
-	TRBV5-1	TRBD1	TRBJ2-1	CASSLRQGAQNEQFF	TGCGCCAGCAGCTTGCGACAGGGGGCGCAAAATGAGCAGTTCTTC
-	TRBV5-1	TRBD1	TRBJ1-1	CASRGQPNTEAFF	TGCGCCAGCAGGGGACAGCCAAACACTGAAGCTTTCTTT
few	TRBV6-1	-	TRBJ2-7	CASSEATRTGDYEQYF	TGTGCCAGCAGTGAAGCTACCCGGACCGGGGACTACGAGCAGTACTTC
few	TRBV6-5	-	TRBJ2-1	CASSYSTGPRGVNFF	TGTGCCAGCAGTTACTCGACGGGCCCTAGGGGGGTGAATTTCTTC
few	TRBV6-1	-	TRBJ2-7	CASSDEAGHPLF	TGTGCCAGCAGTGATGAAGCGGGACACCCACTCTTC
-	TRBV16	TRBD1	TRBJ1-5	CASSTGTGPYQPQHF	TGTGCCAGCAGTACCGGGACAGGGCCTTATCAGCCCCAGCATTTT
-	TRBV1	-	TRBJ2-5	CTSSRRLSGETQYF	TGCACCAGCAGCCGAAGATTATCTGGGGAGACCCAGTACTTC
-	TRBV7-6	TRBD1	TRBJ1-2	CASSEGTGANAYGYTF	TGTGCCAGCAGCGAAGGAACAGGGGCGAACGCCTATGGCTACACCTTC
many	TRBV5-1	TRBD1	TRBJ2-1	CASSLGDRYYNEQFF	TGCGCCAGCAGCTTGGGGGACAGATACTACAATGAGCAGTTCTTC
-	TRBV9	TRBD1	TRBJ2-1	CASSVGSGQGSYNEQFF	TGTGCCAGCAGCGTAGGGTCGGGACAGGGCTCCTACAATGAGCAGTTCTTC
once	TRBV6-5	-	TRBJ2-5	CASSYGAMGREETQYF	TGTGCCAGCAGTTATGGGGCAATGGGCCGGGAAGAGACCCAGTACTTC
-	TRBV21-1	-	TRBJ1-1	CASRTRSAFF	TGTGCCAGCAGGACACGGTCCGCTTTCTTT
few	TRBV18	TRBD2	TRBJ2-1	CASSPRLAGGYNEQFF	TGTGCCAGCTCACCTAGACTAGCGGGGGGGTACAATGAGCAGTTCTTC
-	TRBV19	TRBD1	TRBJ2-2	CASARIGQGTGELFF	TGTGCCAGCGCCAGAATCGGACAGGGTACCGGGGAGCTGTTTTTT
-	TRBV6-5	-	TRBJ2-3	CAIRRSSSTDTQYF	TGTGCCATCAGAAGGTCTTCTAGCACAGATACGCAGTATTTT
-	TRBV6-4	-	TRBJ2-3	CASSDYGGGTDTQYF	TGTGCCAGCAGTGACTACGGGGGTGGCACAGATACGCAGTATTTT
few	TRBV24-1	-	TRBJ1-1	CATRGQGGTEAFF	TGTGCCACCAGGGGGCAGGGAGGAACTGAAGCTTTCTTT
-	TRBV6-6	TRBD2	TRBJ2-2	CASKNSGSGTGELFF	TGTGCCAGCAAAAATAGCGGGAGCGGTACCGGGGAGCTGTTTTTT